This T cell receptor beta chain was retrieved from a study of T cell responses to AZD1222 COVID-19 vaccine. Turning to the study itself: Second-dose recipients at about 4 or about 12 weeks were treated as one pooled group. Study-level results: Recipients of two AZD1222 doses showed rising Spike-specific TCR breadth and depth.

Clones were sequenced by immunoSEQ multiplex PCR, and TCRdb holds only the in-frame ones, with some missing. The sample consists of just under 95,000 clones, 88% of them appearing once. Trimming pared 4 bases from V and 1 base from J, leaving 16 bases between. Germline V gives CDR1 MGHRA, CDR2 YSYEKL. This CDR3 has 16 residues. Turning to this clone: Its antigen is unknown.

Sequencing used peripheral blood, obtained on day 0 of AZD1222 vaccination. The TCR comes from an adult in good health. The chain uses TRBV4-1 and TRBJ1-2; D perhaps matches TRBD1 (6 bases). The CDR3 protein is CASSPSTGSNNYGYTF. CDR3 nucleotide sequence: TGCGCCAGCAGCCCGTCGACAGGTTCGAATAACTATGGCTACACCTTC.